This section outlines one TCR beta chain sequence together with its context. Germline trimming cut 3 bases from V and 4 bases from J; bases unmatched to any gene: 8. Per the germline V gene, CDR1 is MNHEY and CDR2 is SMNVEV (reference sequence). The CDR3 extends over 16 amino acids. This specimen comes from a study of OX40 agonist ivuxolimab in advanced cancers. TCRdb keeps only in-frame clones here, not all; method: immunoSEQ multiplex PCR. The sample lists 60,000 or so clones; around 90% were seen once. The chain links TRBV27 to TRBJ1-5, with 8 bases matching TRBD1. The TCR sequence derives from an adult with an advanced solid tumor such as melanoma, head and neck, liver or kidney cancer. The sample here was CD4+ or CD8+ T cells sorted from blood, taken in a trial of the OX40 agonist ivuxolimab. Here the CDR3 reads CASSLYSGTGNQPQHF. The CDR3 DNA follows: TGTGCCAGCAGTTTGTACTCCGGGACAGGAAATCAGCCCCAGCATTTT.